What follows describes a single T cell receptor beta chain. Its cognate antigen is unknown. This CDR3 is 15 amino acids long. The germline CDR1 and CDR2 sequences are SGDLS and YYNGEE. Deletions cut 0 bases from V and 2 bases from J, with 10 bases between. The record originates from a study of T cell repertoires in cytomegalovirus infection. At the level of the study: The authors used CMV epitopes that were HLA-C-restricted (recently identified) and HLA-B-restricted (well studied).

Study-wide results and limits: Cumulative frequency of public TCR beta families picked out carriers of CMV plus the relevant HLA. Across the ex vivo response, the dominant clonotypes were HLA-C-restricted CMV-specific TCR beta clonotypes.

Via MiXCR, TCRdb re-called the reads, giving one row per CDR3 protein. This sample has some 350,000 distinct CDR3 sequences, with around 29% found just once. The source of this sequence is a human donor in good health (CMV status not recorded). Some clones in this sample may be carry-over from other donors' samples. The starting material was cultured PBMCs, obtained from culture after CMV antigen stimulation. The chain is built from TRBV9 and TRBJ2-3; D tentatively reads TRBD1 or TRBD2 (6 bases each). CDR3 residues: CASSVVGGTTDTQYF. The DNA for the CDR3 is TGTGCCAGCAGCGTAGTAGGGGGGACCACAGATACGCAGTATTTT.